The rows below give T cell receptor beta chains drawn from one sample of a study of identical twins. TCRdb re-called the 5' RACE reads with MiXCR, one entry per CDR3 protein. The table lists 200,000 to 300,000 distinct CDR3 sequences, roughly 10% of them singletons. Sequencing input: memory T cells sorted from blood. The receptors originated from a middle-aged man in good health. Each CDR3 is given with its conserved first and last residue. Fields, in order: D gene, J gene, clone size, V gene, CDR3 DNA, CDR3 protein. The D gene is left open where the match is weak. Size is stated for part of the rows, as once, few or many counts, or as a class when the clone is expanded.

TRBD2,TRBJ2-7,.,TRBV19,TGTGCCAGTAGTACCCAGACTAGCTTCGACGAGCAGTCCTTC,CASSTQTSFDEQSF
.,TRBJ2-7,few,TRBV14,TGTGCCAGCAGCCCCCTAGGACGGGGTCACGAGCAGTACTTC,CASSPLGRGHEQYF
TRBD1,TRBJ2-3,.,TRBV5-1,TGCGCCAGCAGCTTGGCTGGACAGGGGATAGGGGATACGCAGTATTTT,CASSLAGQGIGDTQYF
.,TRBJ2-3,once,TRBV28,TGTGCCAGCAGTTTAGGGGGCGCGGCTACCACAGATACGCAGTATTTT,CASSLGGAATTDTQYF
.,TRBJ1-5,.,TRBV6-1,TGTGCCAGCAGTACGACGGGATGGGGCCATAGCAATCAGCCCCAGCATTTT,CASSTTGWGHSNQPQHF
TRBD1,TRBJ2-1,few,TRBV20-1,TGCAGTGCCCGGACAGGGCGCGATTCCTACAATGAGCAGTTCTTC,CSARTGRDSYNEQFF
.,TRBJ1-6,many,TRBV6-5,TGTGCCAGCAGCCTCTCGAGTGCGGTAAATTTTGATTCACCCCTCCACTTT,CASSLSSAVNFDSPLHF
.,TRBJ1-2,many,TRBV10-3,TGTGCCATCAGTGGGAGAACAGGGAGCTCCCTCTATGGCTACACCTTC,CAISGRTGSSLYGYTF
.,TRBJ2-3,many,TRBV11-2,TGTGCCAGCAGCGCCTCCGGTGGATCTCCGGATACGCAGTATTTT,CASSASGGSPDTQYF
TRBD2,TRBJ2-1,.,TRBV20-1,TGCAGTGCTAGGATTGCTAGCGGGAGCCCTGAGCAGTTCTTC,CSARIASGSPEQFF
TRBD2,TRBJ2-7,many,TRBV20-1,TGCAGTGCTAGAGATCGGGTTAGCGGGGCTTTGACCTACGAGCAGTACTTC,CSARDRVSGALTYEQYF
TRBD1,TRBJ2-4,few,TRBV20-1,TGCAGTGCTCCGACAGGGAACGGAAACATTCAGTACTTC,CSAPTGNGNIQYF
.,TRBJ2-7,many,TRBV7-2,TGTGCCAGCAGCTTTGACAACGAGCAGTACTTC,CASSFDNEQYF
.,TRBJ1-3,.,TRBV7-6,TGTGCCAGCAGCTTAGAGACGACAGCTAGCCCTGGAAACACCATATATTTT,CASSLETTASPGNTIYF
.,TRBJ1-1,.,TRBV29-1,TGCAGCGTTGAAGGAGGGGTTGGGGACACTGAAGCTTTCTTT,CSVEGGVGDTEAFF
.,TRBJ1-2,few,TRBV6-2/TRBV6-3,TGTGCCAGCAGCTACGGGAACCCGGCGAGCTACACCTTC,CASSYGNPASYTF
TRBD1,TRBJ1-2,many,TRBV7-9,TGTGCCAGCAGCCTCCGGACAGGGGATGGCTACACCTTC,CASSLRTGDGYTF
TRBD2,TRBJ2-1,.,TRBV27,TGTGCCAGCAGTTTATCCCCTAGCGGGACCTACAATGAGCAGTTCTTC,CASSLSPSGTYNEQFF
.,TRBJ1-1,.,TRBV7-2,TGTGCCAGCAGCTTAGCGACAAGACCCCAGAACACTGAAGCTTTCTTT,CASSLATRPQNTEAFF
.,TRBJ2-5,.,TRBV7-2,TGTGCCAGCAGCTCGGACAGCGGGGCCGGGGGTTCCCAGTACTTC,CASSSDSGAGGSQYF
.,TRBJ2-3,few,TRBV20-1,TGCAGTGCCCCCCCCCAGGGGGATACGCAGTATTTT,CSAPPQGDTQYF
.,TRBJ2-7,.,TRBV5-4,TGTGCCAGCAGCTGGGGGGTCCAGCGACGATACGAGCAGTACTTC,CASSWGVQRRYEQYF
.,TRBJ2-5,.,TRBV14,TGTGCCAGCAGCCAAAGGCCCGGGACCACTTATGAGACCCAGTACTTC,CASSQRPGTTYETQYF
TRBD2,TRBJ2-2,.,TRBV12-3/TRBV12-4,TGTGCCAGCAGTTTATCGGGGGGAATCTCCGGGGAGCTGTTTTTT,CASSLSGGISGELFF
.,TRBJ1-1,.,TRBV19,TGTGCCAGTAGTGAAAGGACGAACACTGAAGCTTTCTTT,CASSERTNTEAFF
.,TRBJ2-6,many,TRBV5-1,TGCGCCAGCAGCTTGGCGTTAGGGGTTGGGGCCAACGTCCTGACTTTC,CASSLALGVGANVLTF
.,TRBJ2-2,few,TRBV25-1,TGTGCCAGCAGTGAAAGGGGGACCGGGGAGCTGTTTTTT,CASSERGTGELFF